Listed here are 30 T cell receptor beta chains from one sample, sequenced in a study of vaccination effects on CD4 cells after COVID-19. TCRdb's table, derived via immunoSEQ multiplex PCR, lists solely in-frame clones and lacks some. The sample has around 45,000 clones, around 77% seen once. Using viral peptide pools, the ViraFEST assay grew out antigen-specific CD4+ T cells prior to sequencing. Isolating CD4+ T cells followed more than 9 days of culture. Vaccinated participants had no history of SARS-CoV-2 infection and tested negative for nucleocapsid antibodies. These TCRs are of unknown antigen specificity. The material was CD4+ T cells from PBMCs cultured with SARS-CoV-2 spike peptides, obtained before COVID-19 vaccination. Receptor source: a human donor who received a COVID-19 vaccine.

The V call is TRBV10-2, the J call TRBJ1-2; the D is unclear. Deletions cut 4 bases from V and 4 bases from J, with 10 bases between. The CDR3 is made up of 13 amino acids. In germline, CDR1 is WSHSY, CDR2 SAAADI. CDR3 in amino acids: CASSGSTLYGYTF. The CDR3 bases are TGCGCCAGCAGTGGGAGTACCCTCTATGGCTACACCTTC.

The chain has TRBV4-3 and TRBJ2-3; 16 bases are shared with TRBD2. This CDR3 has 17 amino acids. The V and J ends lost 3 bases and 5 bases, in that order; junction bases with no gene match: 5. The germline V gene encodes CDR1 LGHNA and CDR2 YSLEER. CDR3 DNA: TGCGCCAGCAGCCAGCTGGGACTAGCGGGGGGGGGAGATACGCAGTATTTT. Its protein product is CASSQLGLAGGGDTQYF.

This clone was seen only a few times. The rearrangement uses TRBV5-6 and TRBJ2-7; D is unclear. V was shortened by 0 bases and J by 5 bases, with 9 bases between the two germline ends. This CDR3 comprises 13 residues. Germline values: CDR1 SGHDT, CDR2 YYEEEE. The CDR3 nucleotides are TGTGCCAGCAGCTTGGTTACGGTCAACGAGCAGTACGTC. Translation gives CASSLVTVNEQYV.

The chain employs TRBV7-2 and TRBJ2-7; D is undetermined. Germline values: CDR1 SGHTA, CDR2 FQGNSA. The V and J ends lost 1 base and 4 bases respectively, with 8 bases between them. The CDR3 consists of 13 residues. The CDR3 reads CASSLDRSYEQYV. The CDR3 DNA reads TGTGCCAGCAGCTTAGATCGGAGTTACGAGCAGTACGTC.

The V gene is TRBV3-1 (or the pseudogene TRBV3-2), the J gene TRBJ2-5; D possibly corresponds to TRBD2 (5 bases). CDR3 length: 14 residues. The V and J ends lost 3 bases and 5 bases respectively, with 13 bases between them. Per germline, CDR1 LGHDT and CDR2 YNNKEL (reference sequence). CDR3 region: CASSQVTSKETQYF. As DNA, the CDR3 is TGTGCCAGCAGCCAGGTTACTAGTAAGGAGACCCAGTACTTC.

Only one count was recorded for this clone. The V gene is TRBV3-1 (or the pseudogene TRBV3-2), the J gene TRBJ1-1, with TRBD1 matching 8 bases. The CDR3 runs to 15 residues. The J segment lost 4 bases and the V segment lost 6 bases, leaving 10 bases of the junction unmatched. Germline CDR1 LGHDT, CDR2 YNNKEL (reference sequence). The CDR3 sequence: CASSHSGQGGTEAFF. DNA of the CDR3: TGTGCCAGCAGTCATTCCGGACAGGGAGGCACTGAAGCTTTCTTT.

This clone was seen only a few times. CDR3 nucleotide sequence: TGTGCCAGCAGCCAAAAAACAGGGGTTCGCCTTTATAATTCACCCCTCCACTTT. It is translated as CASSQKTGVRLYNSPLHF. The genes are TRBV14 and TRBJ1-6; 7 bases fit TRBD1. Trimming removed 2 bases from V and 4 bases from J; junction bases left unmatched: 11. Per germline, CDR1 SGHDN and CDR2 FVKESK. The CDR3 extends over 18 amino acids.

Here the CDR3 DNA reads TGCAGTGCTAGTACTTCACAGGACATTGATACGCAGTATTTT. Amino acid sequence: CSASTSQDIDTQYF. V gene TRBV20-1 combines with J gene TRBJ2-3; D is possibly TRBD1 (5 bases). V lost 3 bases, J lost 6 bases, and 16 bases lay in between. The CDR3 has 14 residues. Germline CDR1 DFQATT, CDR2 SNEGSKA (reference sequence).

The chain links TRBV5-1 to TRBJ2-2; D is possibly TRBD1 (5 bases). Trimming removed 0 bases from V and 2 bases from J, with 11 bases in between. The germline CDR1 and CDR2 sequences are SGHRS and YFSETQ. This CDR3 has 16 amino acids. Written as DNA, the CDR3 is TGCGCCAGCAGCTTGGTGGCAGGGCTTAACACCGGGGAGCTGTTTTTT. Encoded protein: CASSLVAGLNTGELFF.

The chain combines TRBV5-1 with TRBJ2-2; TRBD2 might be the D (5 bases). This CDR3 region has 16 residues. The ends were cut back, 7 bases at V and 0 bases at J, with 16 bases in the middle. CDR1 is SGHRS, CDR2 YFSETQ, per germline. DNA for the CDR3: TGCGCCAGCTGGGAGAGGAAGACCGCGAACACCGGGGAGCTGTTTTTT. Translating gives CASWERKTANTGELFF.

The V gene is TRBV9, the J gene TRBJ1-3; maybe TRBD1 (5 bases). CDR3 length: 14 residues. Trimming left V 1 base short and J 0 bases short, with 5 bases between. Looked up from germline, CDR1 is SGDLS and CDR2 is YYNGEE. This CDR3 reads CASSVTGSGNTIYF. The CDR3 DNA reads as TGTGCCAGCAGCGTAACAGGCTCTGGAAACACCATATATTTT.

The chain has TRBV19 and TRBJ2-1, with D possibly matching TRBD2 (6 bases). This CDR3 is built from 13 residues. The ends were cut back, 8 bases at V and 8 bases at J, with 16 bases in the middle. The germline V gene encodes CDR1 LNHDA and CDR2 SQIVND (reference sequence). CDR3 nucleotides: TGTGCCAGTGTAGGGTGGAGGGGCTATGAGCAGTTCTTC. This gives the protein CASVGWRGYEQFF. The full variable domain, completed using reference TRBV19 and TRBJ2-1, is DGGITQSPKYLFRKEGQNVTLSCEQNLNHDAMYWYRQDPGQGLRLIYYSQIVNDFQKGDIAEGYSVSREKKESFPLTVTSAQKNPTAFYLCASVGWRGYEQFFGPGTRLTVL.

This chain uses TRBV6-1 with TRBJ2-5; 7 nucleotides agree with TRBD1. Germline V gene data show CDR1 as MNHNS and CDR2 as SASEGT. V was clipped by 7 bases and J by 6 bases; unmatched bases: 8. The CDR3 sequence is 13 residues long. The DNA of the CDR3 is TGTGCCAGCACGACAGGGTTTTGGAAGACCCAGTACTTC. Translated: CASTTGFWKTQYF.

In its sample, this clone was seen a few times. V and J are TRBV7-8 and TRBJ1-4, with 8 bases identical to TRBD1. CDR1 SGHVS and CDR2 FQNEAQ come from the germline V gene. V was pared by 1 base and J by 8 bases, with 3 bases of the junction left unmatched. The CDR3 extends over 14 amino acids. The CDR3 reads CASSLGTGNEKLFF. The CDR3 DNA reads as TGTGCCAGCAGCTTAGGGACAGGGAACGAAAAACTGTTTTTT.

V usage is TRBV5-8 and J usage is TRBJ2-5, with 7 bases that match TRBD1. The CDR3 length is 19 residues. Germline lookup yields CDR1 SGHTS and CDR2 YDEGEE. Trimming removed 4 bases from V and 1 base from J; junction bases left unmatched: 19. The CDR3 DNA reads as TGTGCCAGCAGCCACGGTTCCTTCGCAACAGGGGCTGTCCAAGAGACCCAGTACTTC. Its translation: CASSHGSFATGAVQETQYF.

The chain links TRBV9 to TRBJ2-3; 7 nucleotides align to TRBD1. CDR3 size: 13 residues. V was pared by 1 base and J by 9 bases, with 5 bases of the junction left unmatched. Per the germline V gene, CDR1 is SGDLS and CDR2 is YYNGEE. The CDR3 is CASSVRTGDTQYF. In DNA, the CDR3 is TGTGCCAGCAGCGTACGCACAGGGGACACGCAGTATTTT. The entire variable domain, with the rest obtained from reference TRBV9 and TRBJ2-3, is as follows: DSGVTQTPKHLITATGQRVTLRCSPRSGDLSVYWYQQSLDQGLQFLIQYYNGEERAKGNILERFSAQQFPDLHSELNLSSLELGDSALYFCASSVRTGDTQYFGPGTRLTVL.

The chain recombines TRBV18 with TRBJ1-6, with 8 bases identical to TRBD1. The trim removed 5 bases at V and 9 bases at J, leaving 6 bases unmatched. From germline, CDR1 is KGHSH and CDR2 LQKENI. The CDR3 sequence is 14 residues long. The CDR3 region is CASSRGQGFSPLHF. The CDR3 DNA reads TGTGCCAGCTCAAGAGGACAGGGCTTTTCACCCCTCCACTTT.

This clone was seen a few times. This sequence joins TRBV9 and TRBJ2-2; possible D gene TRBD2, 6 bases. The CDR3 contains 15 residues. CDR1 SGDLS and CDR2 YYNGEE come from the germline V gene. Between the trimmed V and J ends, which lost 3 bases and 3 bases, there was a span of 12 bases. The CDR3, as DNA: TGTGCCAGCAGCGCCCCGGGAGTATACACCGGGGAGCTGTTTTTT. Translated, it gives CASSAPGVYTGELFF.

The genes are TRBV19 and TRBJ2-3; D is perhaps TRBD1 (6 bases). There are 15 residues in the CDR3. Germline V gene sequence: CDR1 LNHDA, CDR2 SQIVND (reference sequence). V was pared by 1 base and J by 4 bases, with 12 bases between. In nucleotides, the CDR3 is TGTGCCAGTAGTATAGCGGCCAGGGGTCCAGATACGCAGTATTTT. This translates into CASSIAARGPDTQYF.

The J gene is TRBJ2-2, the V gene TRBV4-2, with 10 bases fitting TRBD1. The CDR3 covers 17 residues. Per germline, CDR1 LGHNA and CDR2 YNFKEQ. V was pared by 0 bases and J by 5 bases, with 6 bases of the junction left unmatched. The CDR3 bases are TGTGCCAGCAGCCAAGAATCGGGACAGGGGCGGACCGGGGAGCTGTTTTTT. It encodes CASSQESGQGRTGELFF.

The chain couples TRBV5-4 to TRBJ2-1, with TRBD2 identical over 13 bases. Germline trimming cut 2 bases from V and 4 bases from J; bases unmatched to any gene: 3. Germline V gives CDR1 SGHNT, CDR2 YYREEE (reference sequence). This CDR3 comprises 16 residues. The CDR3 is CASSLPGLAGYNEQFF. The CDR3 nucleotides read TGTGCCAGCAGCTTACCGGGACTAGCGGGATACAATGAGCAGTTCTTC.

The rearrangement links TRBV14 to TRBJ2-1; no firm D call. Germline V CDR1 and CDR2: SGHDN, FVKESK. V was cut by 3 bases and J by 0 bases, with 6 bases left in between. The length of the CDR3 is 14 residues. CDR3 residues: CASSQKSSYNEQFF. The CDR3 coding sequence is TGTGCCAGCAGCCAGAAAAGCTCCTACAATGAGCAGTTCTTC. Full variable domain (missing parts from reference TRBV14 and TRBJ2-1): EAGVTQFPSHSVIEKGQTVTLRCDPISGHDNLYWYRRVMGKEIKFLLHFVKESKQDESGMPNNRFLAERTGGTYSTLKVQPAELEDSGVYFCASSQKSSYNEQFFGPGTRLTVL.

The chain has TRBV7-2 and TRBJ2-5, with D possibly TRBD2 on 6 matching bases. This CDR3 has 18 residues. The germline V gene has CDR1 SGHTA and CDR2 FQGNSA. Between the trimmed V and J ends, which lost 2 bases and 2 bases, there was a span of 21 bases. The CDR3, as DNA: TGTGCCAGCAGCTTATTCGGGAGTAGGCGGGCAACTCAAGAGACCCAGTACTTC. Its translation is CASSLFGSRRATQETQYF.

This clone has just one count. This rearrangement joins TRBV2 to TRBJ2-3; TRBD2 matches at 10 bases. J gave up 1 base and V 6 bases, and 7 bases lay outside the gene matches. The germline gives CDR1 SNHLY, CDR2 FYNNEI. The CDR3 consists of 16 residues. The CDR3 DNA reads TGTGCCAGCAGGTCGTGGCTAGCGGGGGGCACAGATACGCAGTATTTT. As protein: CASRSWLAGGTDTQYF. Supplemented by reference TRBV2 and TRBJ2-3, the full variable domain reads EPEVTQTPSHQVTQMGQEVILRCVPISNHLYFYWYRQILGQKVEFLVSFYNNEISEKSEIFDDQFSVERPDGSNFTLKIRSTKLEDSAMYFCASRSWLAGGTDTQYFGPGTRLTVL.

The chain links TRBV29-1 to TRBJ1-3; unclear D gene. Germline CDR1 reads SQVTM; CDR2 reads ANQGSEA. V was shortened by 6 bases and J by 0 bases, with 9 bases between the two germline ends. This CDR3 region has 13 residues. The CDR3 sequence: CSVLWGSGNTIYF. The CDR3 bases are TGCAGCGTCCTGTGGGGCTCTGGAAACACCATATATTTT.

Here the CDR3 DNA reads TGTGCCAGCAGGACAGGTGCGGACACCGGGGAGCTGTTTTTT. This translates into CASRTGADTGELFF. V gene TRBV5-5 combines with J gene TRBJ2-2, with D perhaps matching TRBD1 (6 bases). V was cut by 5 bases and J by 3 bases, with 11 bases left in between. The CDR3 sequence is 14 residues long. The germline V gene has CDR1 SGHKS and CDR2 YYEKEE (reference sequence).

This chain uses TRBV10-3 with TRBJ2-3, with 8 nucleotides matching TRBD1. The V gene end was trimmed by 4 bases and the J gene end by 1 base; junction bases not matched to a gene: 1. CDR1 is ENHRY, CDR2 SYGVKD, per germline. The CDR3 consists of 14 residues. CDR3 bases: TGTGCCATCAGTGTGACAGGGGGCACAGATACGCAGTATTTT. It specifies CAISVTGGTDTQYF.

The V gene is TRBV19, the J gene TRBJ1-2, with D possibly TRBD1 on 6 matching bases. CDR1 and CDR2 (germline): LNHDA, SQIVND (reference sequence). The CDR3 consists of 14 residues. V shed 3 bases and J shed 7 bases, with 15 bases lying between them. DNA for the CDR3: TGTGCCAGTAGTATTGGGGACAATTTATCTGGCTACACCTTC. Protein: CASSIGDNLSGYTF. The entire variable domain, with the rest obtained from reference TRBV19 and TRBJ1-2, is as follows: DGGITQSPKYLFRKEGQNVTLSCEQNLNHDAMYWYRQDPGQGLRLIYYSQIVNDFQKGDIAEGYSVSREKKESFPLTVTSAQKNPTAFYLCASSIGDNLSGYTFGSGTRLTVV.

The V and J genes are TRBV18 and TRBJ1-2; 7 bases are shared with TRBD1. From germline, CDR1 is KGHSH and CDR2 LQKENI. V gave up 5 bases and J gave up 8 bases; unmatched junction bases: 8. This CDR3 spans 13 amino acids. The CDR3 sequence: CASSIYTGDGYTF. In DNA form, the CDR3 reads TGTGCCAGCTCAATATATACAGGGGACGGCTACACCTTC.

V and J are TRBV6-2 or TRBV6-3 and TRBJ1-6, with TRBD1 identical over 7 bases. The CDR3 totals 14 residues. V trimming: 5 bases; J trimming: 9 bases; junction bases outside the gene matches: 7. Per the germline V gene, CDR1 is MNHEY and CDR2 is SVGEGT. Here the CDR3 reads CASSPQGQLSPLHF. The CDR3 coding sequence is TGTGCCAGCAGTCCCCAGGGACAGCTTTCACCCCTCCACTTT.